These T cell receptor beta chains were read from a single sample in a study of graft-versus-host responses after intestinal transplantation. Assay used: immunoSEQ multiplex PCR; TCRdb lists only in-frame clones, some missing. Seen here are about 130,000 clones, approximately 91% observed once, and the top ten hold roughly 0.2%. Their antigens are not known. The sample was unstimulated CD4+ T cells sorted from spleen or lymph node cells, taken before intestinal transplant. These receptors were obtained from a human donor who received an intestinal transplant. CDR3s include the opening cysteine and the closing phenylalanine or tryptophan. Fields, in order: CDR3 protein, CDR3 DNA, V gene, J gene, D gene. A D gene is named only where the DNA matches it firmly.

CDR3aa: CASSAPQGSKGEKLFF
CDR3nt: TGTGCCAGCAGCGCACCACAGGGGAGTAAAGGTGAAAAACTGTTTTTT
v_gene: TRBV5-5
j_gene: TRBJ1-4
d_gene: TRBD1

CDR3aa: CASSLNRGWEQYF
CDR3nt: TGCGCCAGCAGCTTGAACAGGGGTTGGGAGCAGTACTTC
v_gene: TRBV5-1
j_gene: TRBJ2-7
d_gene: TRBD1

CDR3aa: CASSLISGRSPYEQYF
CDR3nt: TGTGCCAGCAGCTTAATCTCCGGGAGATCCCCCTACGAGCAGTACTTC
v_gene: TRBV11-2
j_gene: TRBJ2-7
d_gene: -

CDR3aa: CASSPAGGYTIYF
CDR3nt: TGTGCCAGCAGCCCAGCAGGAGGGTACACCATATATTTT
v_gene: TRBV11-2
j_gene: TRBJ1-3
d_gene: -

CDR3aa: CASSVASGSYEQYF
CDR3nt: TGCGCCAGCAGCGTGGCTAGCGGTTCCTACGAGCAGTACTTC
v_gene: TRBV4-3
j_gene: TRBJ2-7
d_gene: TRBD2

CDR3aa: CASSFLRPQETQYF
CDR3nt: TGTGCCAGCAGCTTTCTACGTCCCCAAGAGACCCAGTACTTC
v_gene: TRBV11-2
j_gene: TRBJ2-5
d_gene: -

CDR3aa: CASSVETSGIERGKYGSSYNEQFF
CDR3nt: TGTGCCAGCAGCGTAGAAACCAGCGGGATCGAGCGGGGCAAGTATGGCAGCTCCTACAATGAGCAGTTCTTC
v_gene: TRBV9
j_gene: TRBJ2-1
d_gene: TRBD2

CDR3aa: CASSYSRAYLDTGELFF
CDR3nt: TGTGCCAGCAGTTACTCGCGGGCTTATTTGGACACCGGGGAGCTGTTTTTT
v_gene: TRBV6-7
j_gene: TRBJ2-2
d_gene: -

CDR3aa: CASSIVVRAYNEQFF
CDR3nt: TGTGCCAGTAGTATAGTGGTGAGGGCCTACAATGAGCAGTTCTTC
v_gene: TRBV19
j_gene: TRBJ2-1
d_gene: -

CDR3aa: CASSMVSNQPQHF
CDR3nt: TGTGCCAGTAGTATGGTGAGCAATCAGCCCCAGCATTTT
v_gene: TRBV19
j_gene: TRBJ1-5
d_gene: -

CDR3aa: CASRQEAGQPQDTQYF
CDR3nt: TGTGCCAGCAGGCAGGAGGCAGGGCAACCTCAAGATACGCAGTATTTT
v_gene: TRBV13
j_gene: TRBJ2-3
d_gene: -

CDR3aa: CASSPIYMEGLQFF
CDR3nt: TGTGCCAGCAGTCCCATCTATATGGAGGGCTTACAGTTCTTC
v_gene: TRBV28
j_gene: TRBJ2-1
d_gene: -

CDR3aa: CASNPDSTYNEQFF
CDR3nt: TGTGCCAGCAACCCAGACAGTACCTACAATGAGCAGTTCTTC
v_gene: TRBV5-4
j_gene: TRBJ2-1
d_gene: -

CDR3aa: CASRIDGGSYGYTF
CDR3nt: TGTGCCAGTAGAATAGATGGGGGATCCTATGGCTACACCTTC
v_gene: TRBV19
j_gene: TRBJ1-2
d_gene: -

CDR3aa: CASSRQGAREQYF
CDR3nt: TGTGCCAGCAGCAGGCAGGGGGCGCGGGAGCAGTACTTC
v_gene: TRBV11-1
j_gene: TRBJ2-7
d_gene: TRBD1

CDR3aa: CASKTGTGLNTEAFF
CDR3nt: TGTGCCAGTAAAACCGGGACAGGGCTTAACACTGAAGCTTTCTTT
v_gene: TRBV19
j_gene: TRBJ1-1
d_gene: TRBD1

CDR3aa: CAISDSYEQYF
CDR3nt: TGTGCCATCAGTGACAGCTACGAGCAGTACTTC
v_gene: TRBV10-3
j_gene: TRBJ2-7
d_gene: -

CDR3aa: CATSGSGRETQYF
CDR3nt: TGTGCCACCTCGGGTAGCGGGAGAGAGACCCAGTACTTC
v_gene: TRBV11-1
j_gene: TRBJ2-5
d_gene: TRBD2

CDR3aa: CASSPLIDSSYEQYF
CDR3nt: TGTGCCAGCAGCCCCCTGATCGACAGTTCCTACGAGCAGTACTTC
v_gene: TRBV6-5
j_gene: TRBJ2-7
d_gene: -

CDR3aa: CASSVAGQGSSEQYF
CDR3nt: TGTGCCAGCAGCGTAGCGGGACAGGGGTCGTCCGAGCAGTACTTC
v_gene: TRBV9
j_gene: TRBJ2-7
d_gene: TRBD1

CDR3aa: CASSTDRGTDTIYF
CDR3nt: TGTGCCAGCAGTACCGACAGGGGCACGGACACCATATATTTT
v_gene: TRBV2
j_gene: TRBJ1-3
d_gene: TRBD1

CDR3aa: CASSSRGGLSYEQYF
CDR3nt: TGTGCCAGCAGTTCTAGGGGGGGGCTTTCTTACGAGCAGTACTTC
v_gene: TRBV27
j_gene: TRBJ2-7
d_gene: -

CDR3aa: CASSVDLSHPDEGAYEQYF
CDR3nt: TGTGCCAGCAGCGTAGATCTCAGTCACCCCGATGAGGGTGCCTACGAGCAGTACTTC
v_gene: TRBV9
j_gene: TRBJ2-7
d_gene: -

CDR3aa: CASSFGTSRFEQYF
CDR3nt: TGTGCCAGCAGCTTCGGGACTAGTAGATTCGAGCAGTACTTC
v_gene: TRBV5-8
j_gene: TRBJ2-7
d_gene: TRBD2

CDR3aa: CASSTHRVGGYTF
CDR3nt: TGTGCCAGTAGTACCCACAGGGTAGGGGGCTACACCTTC
v_gene: TRBV19
j_gene: TRBJ1-2
d_gene: -

CDR3aa: CASSPKSGTSGYEQYF
CDR3nt: TGTGCCAGCTCACCAAAGAGTGGGACTAGCGGGTACGAGCAGTACTTC
v_gene: TRBV18
j_gene: TRBJ2-7
d_gene: TRBD2

CDR3aa: CASRGGGNEQFF
CDR3nt: TGTGCCAGCAGGGGAGGGGGCAATGAGCAGTTCTTC
v_gene: TRBV5-6
j_gene: TRBJ2-1
d_gene: -

CDR3aa: CASSFLPETYEQYF
CDR3nt: TGTGCCAGCAGTTTTCTCCCAGAGACCTACGAGCAGTACTTC
v_gene: TRBV27
j_gene: TRBJ2-7
d_gene: -

CDR3aa: CAWSEGGNTEAFF
CDR3nt: TGTGCCTGGAGTGAAGGTGGGAACACTGAAGCTTTCTTT
v_gene: TRBV30
j_gene: TRBJ1-1
d_gene: -

CDR3aa: CASSSSPGEQFF
CDR3nt: TGTGCCAGCAGTTCTTCCCCGGGGGAGCAGTTCTTC
v_gene: TRBV6-6
j_gene: TRBJ2-1
d_gene: -

CDR3aa: CASSKAKRPGANTEAFF
CDR3nt: TGTGCCAGCAGCAAAGCCAAACGGCCGGGGGCGAACACTGAAGCTTTCTTT
v_gene: TRBV21-1
j_gene: TRBJ1-1
d_gene: -

CDR3aa: CASSIQDNQETQYF
CDR3nt: TGTGCCAGTAGTATTCAGGACAACCAAGAGACCCAGTACTTC
v_gene: TRBV19
j_gene: TRBJ2-5
d_gene: -